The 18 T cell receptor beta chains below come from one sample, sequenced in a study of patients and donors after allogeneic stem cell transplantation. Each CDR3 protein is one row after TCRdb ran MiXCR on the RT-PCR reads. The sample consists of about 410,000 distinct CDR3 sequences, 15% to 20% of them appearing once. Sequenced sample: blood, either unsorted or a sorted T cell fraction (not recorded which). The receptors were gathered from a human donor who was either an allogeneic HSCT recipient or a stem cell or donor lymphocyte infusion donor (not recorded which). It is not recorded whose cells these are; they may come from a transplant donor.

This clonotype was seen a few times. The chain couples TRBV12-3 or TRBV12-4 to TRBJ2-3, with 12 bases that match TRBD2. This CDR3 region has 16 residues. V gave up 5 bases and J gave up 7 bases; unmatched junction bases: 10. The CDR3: CASSRSETSGRNTQYF. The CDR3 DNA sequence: TGTGCCAGCAGTCGTTCTGAGACTAGCGGGAGAAATACGCAGTATTTT.

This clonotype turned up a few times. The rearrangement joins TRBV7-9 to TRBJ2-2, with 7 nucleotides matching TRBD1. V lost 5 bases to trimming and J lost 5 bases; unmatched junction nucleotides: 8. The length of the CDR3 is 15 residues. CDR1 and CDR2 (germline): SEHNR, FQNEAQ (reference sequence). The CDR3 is CASSEIQGSTGELFF. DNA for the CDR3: TGTGCCAGCAGCGAAATACAGGGGTCTACCGGGGAGCTGTTTTTT. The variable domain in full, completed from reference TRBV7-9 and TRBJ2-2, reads DTGVSQNPRHKITKRGQNVTFRCDPISEHNRLYWYRQTLGQGPEFLTYFQNEAQLEKSRLLSDRFSAERPKGSFSTLEIQRTEQGDSAMYLCASSEIQGSTGELFFGEGSRLTVL.

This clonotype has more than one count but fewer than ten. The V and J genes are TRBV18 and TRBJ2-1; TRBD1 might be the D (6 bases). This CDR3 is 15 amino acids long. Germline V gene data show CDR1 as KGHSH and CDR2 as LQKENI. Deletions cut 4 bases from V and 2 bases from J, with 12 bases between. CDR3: CASSQGTFPYNEQFF. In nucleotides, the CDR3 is TGTGCCAGCTCACAAGGGACATTCCCCTACAATGAGCAGTTCTTC.

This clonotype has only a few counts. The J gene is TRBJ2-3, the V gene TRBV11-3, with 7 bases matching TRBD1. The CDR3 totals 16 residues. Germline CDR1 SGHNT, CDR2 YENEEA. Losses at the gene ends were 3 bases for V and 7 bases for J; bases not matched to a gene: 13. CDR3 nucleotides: TGTGCCAGCAGCTTTTCAGGGCGACAGGGCGTGAATACGCAGTATTTT. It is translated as CASSFSGRQGVNTQYF.

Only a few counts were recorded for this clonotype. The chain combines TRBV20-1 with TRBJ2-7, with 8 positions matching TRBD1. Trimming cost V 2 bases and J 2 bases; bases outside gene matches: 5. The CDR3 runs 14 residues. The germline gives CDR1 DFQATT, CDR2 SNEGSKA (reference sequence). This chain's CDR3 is CSARKGTGAYEQYF. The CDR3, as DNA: TGCAGTGCTAGAAAGGGGACAGGCGCCTACGAGCAGTACTTC.

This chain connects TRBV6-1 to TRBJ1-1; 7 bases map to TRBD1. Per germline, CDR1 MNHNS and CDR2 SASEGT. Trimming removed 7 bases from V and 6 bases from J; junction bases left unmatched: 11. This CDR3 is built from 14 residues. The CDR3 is CASNPTGITSEAFF. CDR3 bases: TGTGCCAGCAACCCGACAGGGATTACCTCTGAAGCTTTCTTT.

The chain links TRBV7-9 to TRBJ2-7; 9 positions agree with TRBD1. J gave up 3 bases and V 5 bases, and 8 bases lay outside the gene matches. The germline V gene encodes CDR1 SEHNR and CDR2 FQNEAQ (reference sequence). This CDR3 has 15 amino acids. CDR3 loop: CASSEPGTGIYEQYF. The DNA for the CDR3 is TGTGCCAGCAGCGAGCCCGGGACAGGGATCTACGAGCAGTACTTC.

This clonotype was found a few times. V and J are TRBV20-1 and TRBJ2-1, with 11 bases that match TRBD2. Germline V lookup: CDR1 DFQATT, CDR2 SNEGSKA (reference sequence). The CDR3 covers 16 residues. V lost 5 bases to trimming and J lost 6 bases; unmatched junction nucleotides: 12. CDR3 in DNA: TGCAGTGCTTCACAGGGCCCGGGACTAGCGGCCAATGAGCAGTTCTTC. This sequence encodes CSASQGPGLAANEQFF.

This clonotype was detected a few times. The CDR3 DNA reads as TGCGCCAGCAGCCCAGGGACAGAAAACTTAGAAAAACTGTTTTTT. It specifies CASSPGTENLEKLFF. The V call is TRBV5-1, the J call TRBJ1-4; TRBD1 aligns across 7 bases. This CDR3 contains 15 residues. The germline V gene has CDR1 SGHRS and CDR2 YFSETQ. V dropped 4 bases and J dropped 8; count of bases not matched to a gene: 11.

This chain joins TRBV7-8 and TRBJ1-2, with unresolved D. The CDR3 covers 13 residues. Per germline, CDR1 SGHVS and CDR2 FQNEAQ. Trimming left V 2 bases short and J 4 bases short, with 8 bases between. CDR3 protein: CASSLKRSYGYTF. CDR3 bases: TGTGCCAGCAGCTTAAAGAGGTCCTATGGCTACACCTTC.

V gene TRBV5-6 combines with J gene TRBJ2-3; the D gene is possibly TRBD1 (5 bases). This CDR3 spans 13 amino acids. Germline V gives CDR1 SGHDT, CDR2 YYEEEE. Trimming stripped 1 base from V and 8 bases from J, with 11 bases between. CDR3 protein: CASSLTVQGTQYF. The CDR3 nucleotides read TGTGCCAGCAGCTTGACAGTTCAGGGTACGCAGTATTTT.

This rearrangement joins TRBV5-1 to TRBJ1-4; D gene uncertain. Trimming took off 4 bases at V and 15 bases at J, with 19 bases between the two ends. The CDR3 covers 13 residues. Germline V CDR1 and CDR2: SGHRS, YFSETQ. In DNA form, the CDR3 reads TGCGCCAGCAGCCCTGCCCCCCTCACAGCCGTGTTTTTT. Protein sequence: CASSPAPLTAVFF.

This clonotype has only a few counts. CDR3 sequence (DNA): TGCGCCAGCAGCTTGGCCTGGCGGGGTGTCGATGAGCAGTTCTTC. This translates into CASSLAWRGVDEQFF. The chain couples TRBV5-1 to TRBJ2-1; D is possibly TRBD2 (6 bases). This CDR3 has 15 residues. In germline, CDR1 is SGHRS, CDR2 YFSETQ. Trimming pared 0 bases from V and 8 bases from J, leaving 15 bases between. Based on the CDR3 plus reference TRBV5-1 and TRBJ2-1, the full variable domain is KAGVTQTPRYLIKTRGQQVTLSCSPISGHRSVSWYQQTPGQGLQFLFEYFSETQRNKGNFPGRFSGRQFSNSRSEMNVSTLELGDSALYLCASSLAWRGVDEQFFGPGTRLTVL.

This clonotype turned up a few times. The CDR3 DNA reads TGTGCCAGCAGCAAATTAACAGGGGGCTACGAGCAGTACTTC. Its protein is CASSKLTGGYEQYF. The gene calls are TRBV21-1 and TRBJ2-7; TRBD1, the table's D call, lacks a check against the DNA. TRBV21-1 is a known pseudogene. This CDR3 is built from 14 residues.

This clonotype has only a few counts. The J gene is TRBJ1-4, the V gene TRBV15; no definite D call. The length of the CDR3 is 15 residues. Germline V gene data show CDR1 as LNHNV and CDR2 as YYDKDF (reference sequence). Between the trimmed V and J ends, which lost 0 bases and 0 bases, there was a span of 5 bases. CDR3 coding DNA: TGTGCCACCAGCAGAGATTTGGCAACTAATGAAAAACTGTTTTTT. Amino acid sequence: CATSRDLATNEKLFF.

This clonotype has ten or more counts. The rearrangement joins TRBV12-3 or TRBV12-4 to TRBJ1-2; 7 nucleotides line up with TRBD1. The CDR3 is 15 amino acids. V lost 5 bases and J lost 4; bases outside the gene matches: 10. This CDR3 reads CASSARQGRTYGYTF. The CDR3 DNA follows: TGTGCCAGCAGTGCCCGACAGGGTAGGACCTATGGCTACACCTTC.

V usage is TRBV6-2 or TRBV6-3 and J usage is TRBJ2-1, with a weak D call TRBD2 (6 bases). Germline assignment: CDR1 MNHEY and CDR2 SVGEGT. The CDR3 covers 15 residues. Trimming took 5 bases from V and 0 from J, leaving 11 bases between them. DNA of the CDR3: TGTGCCAGCAGTCGCCGGGACTCCTCCTACAATGAGCAGTTCTTC. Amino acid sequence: CASSRRDSSYNEQFF.

The DNA for the CDR3 is TGCGCCAGCAGCTTGACCCCCGGGACAGACTCCTACGAGCAGTACTTC. This translates into CASSLTPGTDSYEQYF. V is TRBV5-1 and J is TRBJ2-7; 7 bases map to TRBD1. This CDR3 comprises 16 residues. The V and J ends lost 1 base and 0 bases, in that order; junction bases with no gene match: 7. Germline CDR1 and CDR2: SGHRS and YFSETQ.